This T cell receptor (beta chain) stems from a study of regulatory T cells in long-lasting Graves disease. Study outcomes and limitations: Segments TRBV28, TRBJ1-2 and TRBJ2-5 showed preferential usage in persistent disease. Patients whose Graves' disease persisted exhibited lower TCR diversity than those newly diagnosed.

Through Arm-PCR of CDR3 regions and iRepertoire HTBI primers, TCR beta libraries were built. TCRdb processed the multiplex PCR reads anew with MiXCR; each CDR3 protein has one entry. The data show a few hundred thousand distinct CDR3 sequences, with around 22% seen just once and roughly 28% held by the top ten. Regarding this clonotype: Its antigen is unidentified.

The time point was: persistent/refractory GD, antithyroid drugs over 5 years with positive TRAb. The TCR library was prepared using RNA isolated from PBMCs. Criteria from the American Thyroid Association guidelines were applied to diagnose Graves' disease. Blood from the periphery, approximately 10 milliliters in all, was drawn into EDTA tubes. This CDR3 comprises 13 residues. J was trimmed by 2 bases and V by 6 bases; bases with no gene match: 4. The V gene's germline CDR1 is MNHNS and CDR2 SASEGT. Source: peripheral blood mononuclear cells (PBMCs), taken when the disease was refractory, from a patient treated with antithyroid drugs. This TCR came from a female donor with Graves disease. The chain couples TRBV6-1 to TRBJ2-7; the match to TRBD1 covers 7 bases. The CDR3 DNA is TGTGCCAGCAGAAAGGGACAGACCTACGAGCAGTACTTC. Protein product: CASRKGQTYEQYF.